This T cell receptor (beta chain) was obtained from a study of CXCR3-negative and CXCR3-positive naive CD8 T cells. The study's findings and limits: Comparison of naive cells showed more hydrophobic TRB CDR3s in CXCR3-positive than in CXCR3-negative naive cells.

Regarding this clonotype: Its antigen is not identified.

Germline CDR1 and CDR2: MDHEN and SYDVKM. The CDR3 extends over 15 amino acids. The TRB libraries of cDNA were built by UMI-labeled 5' RACE. TCRdb reprocessed the 5' RACE reads, with one entry per CDR3 protein and no DNA. The repertoire table contains some 100,000 distinct CDR3 sequences. This receptor was taken from a human donor in good health. Some clones in this sample may be carry-over from other donors' samples. The sequencing input was naive CXCR3+ CD8+ T cells from blood. Subset here: CD45RO-CCR7+CD27+CD95- naive CD8+ T cells expressing CXCR3 (TNR3+). The rearrangement uses TRBV28 and TRBJ2-1; TCRdb outputs TRBD2, but without DNA this stays unchecked. CDR3 protein: CASSLNSESHNEQFF.